These 3 T cell receptor beta chains came from one sample sequenced in a study of cytomegalovirus exposure and HLA in healthy donors (dated by TCRdb to 2015 to 2018). Libraries were made using the immunoSEQ multiplex PCR assay. TCRdb mirrors the immuneACCESS table, restricted to in-frame sequences. Some clones are absent from its copies; in checked studies, under half trace to an unresolved V gene, and the reason for the others is unknown. This sample comprises around 220,000 clones, just over 85% of them detected only once. Over 2.5% of the sample is taken by the ten largest. Sequencing input: PBMCs. These receptors all come from a woman aged 18 to 35 in good health and CMV-seronegative.

This clone was found once. This sequence joins TRBV5-1 and TRBJ1-3; D is undetermined. The length of the CDR3 is 14 residues. Trimming removed 4 bases from V and 3 bases from J, with 11 bases in between. Germline loops: CDR1 SGHRS, CDR2 YFSETQ. DNA of the CDR3: TGCGCCAGCAGCCTCCGACTAAGTGGAAACACCATATATTTT. Residues: CASSLRLSGNTIYF.

This clone has only a few counts. J is TRBJ1-2 and V is TRBV6-1; perhaps TRBD1 as D (5 bases). Germline V gene lookup returns CDR1 MNHNS and CDR2 SASEGT. The CDR3 runs to 14 residues. V lost 0 bases and J lost 8, with 13 bases in between. The DNA for the CDR3 is TGTGCCAGCAGTGAAGCCTTGGGGGGAGGAGGCTACACCTTC. Its protein product is CASSEALGGGGYTF.

V and J are TRBV7-3 and TRBJ2-3, with TRBD2 matching 15 bases. The CDR3 has 17 residues. CDR1 and CDR2 (germline): SGHTA, FQGTGA. CDR3 in DNA: TGTGCTACTCCAGGGGGACTAGCGGGAGGACCCACAGATACGCAGTATTTT. Its protein product is CATPGGLAGGPTDTQYF.